The 18 T cell receptor beta chains presented below share a single source sample, sequenced in a study of cytomegalovirus exposure and HLA in healthy donors. A multiplex PCR was run with 60 Vbeta primers and 13 Jbeta primers. Clones were read by immunoSEQ multiplex PCR, and TCRdb kept only the in-frame ones, dropping some. The listing contains about 130,000 clones. The material sequenced was PBMCs. These receptors all stem from a woman in her forties in good health and CMV-seronegative.

Here the CDR3 reads CASSTGQGRNTEAFF. The DNA of the CDR3 is TGCGCCAGCAGCACGGGACAGGGCAGGAACACTGAAGCTTTCTTT. The chain has TRBV5-1 and TRBJ1-1; 9 bases are shared with TRBD1. The CDR3 runs to 15 residues. V was clipped by 4 bases and J by 1 base; unmatched bases: 5. CDR1 is SGHRS, CDR2 YFSETQ, per germline. Drawing the rest from reference TRBV5-1 and TRBJ1-1, the complete variable domain is KAGVTQTPRYLIKTRGQQVTLSCSPISGHRSVSWYQQTPGQGLQFLFEYFSETQRNKGNFPGRFSGRQFSNSRSEMNVSTLELGDSALYLCASSTGQGRNTEAFFGQGTRLTVV.

V gene TRBV7-3 combines with J gene TRBJ2-2; 8 bases are shared with TRBD2. J gave up 1 base and V 2 bases, and 3 bases lay outside the gene matches. This CDR3 has 16 amino acids. CDR1 is SGHTA, CDR2 FQGTGA, per germline. CDR3 in DNA: TGTGCCAGCAGCTTAGGCCTAGCGGGGAACACCGGGGAGCTGTTTTTT. Its protein is CASSLGLAGNTGELFF.

This chain uses TRBV11-3 with TRBJ2-1, with 10 nucleotides matching TRBD2. The ends lost 1 base at V and 9 bases at J; junction bases unmatched: 6. CDR1 is SGHNT, CDR2 YENEEA, per germline. CDR3 length: 15 residues. The CDR3 here is CASSLVSTSGTEQFF. The CDR3 coding sequence is TGTGCCAGCAGCTTAGTTTCAACTAGCGGGACTGAGCAGTTCTTC.

This chain joins TRBV7-8 and TRBJ2-1, with TRBD1 matching over 8 bases. Germline V gene sequence: CDR1 SGHVS, CDR2 FQNEAQ. The trim removed 3 bases at V and 5 bases at J, leaving 6 bases unmatched. The CDR3 totals 15 residues. In nucleotides, the CDR3 is TGTGCCAGCAGCTTTGACAGGGGAGGACACAATGAGCAGTTCTTC. The encoded protein is CASSFDRGGHNEQFF.

Worth noting for this clone: This CDR3 is also generated by other DNA sequences in the sample. This chain links TRBV19 with TRBJ2-2; 11 bases align to TRBD2. CDR3 length: 15 residues. V was clipped by 3 bases and J by 5 bases; unmatched bases: 2. Germline CDR1 reads LNHDA; CDR2 reads SQIVND (reference sequence). The CDR3 here is CASSIRLAGTGELFF. The CDR3 DNA follows: TGTGCCAGTAGTATCAGACTAGCGGGGACCGGGGAGCTGTTTTTT.

The chain is built from TRBV19 and TRBJ1-4; D remains unclear. V lost 4 bases and J lost 9, with 15 bases in between. Germline V gene lookup returns CDR1 LNHDA and CDR2 SQIVND (reference sequence). The CDR3 is 14 residues long. CDR3 in amino acids: CASSTRDGAKKLFF. The CDR3 DNA reads as TGTGCCAGTAGTACCCGGGATGGAGCAAAAAAACTGTTTTTT.

The chain recombines TRBV5-5 with TRBJ2-6; possibly TRBD1 for D (5 bases). Trimming left V 0 bases short and J 4 bases short, with 8 bases between. The CDR3 covers 15 residues. The germline gives CDR1 SGHKS, CDR2 YYEKEE (reference sequence). In DNA form, the CDR3 reads TGTGCCAGCAGCTTGGCGGCAGGGGGGGCCAACGTCCTGACTTTC. Amino acids: CASSLAAGGANVLTF.

This chain links TRBV4-3 with TRBJ1-6; D is possibly TRBD1 (5 bases). The ends were cut back, 3 bases at V and 7 bases at J, with 13 bases in the middle. The CDR3 contains 15 residues. The V gene's germline CDR1 is LGHNA and CDR2 YSLEER. Written as DNA, the CDR3 is TGCGCCAGCAGCCAGGTCAGGGCGGGGAATTCACCCCTCCACTTT. This sequence encodes CASSQVRAGNSPLHF.

The chain joins TRBV4-3 to TRBJ1-3; 8 positions agree with TRBD1. The CDR3 loop spans 17 amino acids. CDR1 is LGHNA and CDR2 is YSLEER in the germline V gene. J lost 2 bases, V lost 0 bases, and 6 bases had no gene match. The CDR3 DNA reads TGCGCCAGCAGCCAAGATTACGCGACAGGGGCTGGAAACACCATATATTTT. Translating gives CASSQDYATGAGNTIYF.

The chain is built from TRBV10-3 and TRBJ1-1; 8 bases fit TRBD1. V trimming: 4 bases; J trimming: 6 bases; junction bases outside the gene matches: 7. Germline CDR1 reads ENHRY; CDR2 reads SYGVKD. CDR3 length equals 14 residues. In DNA form, the CDR3 reads TGTGCCATCAGTGGGCGAGACAGGGGTTCTGAAGCTTTCTTT. This sequence encodes CAISGRDRGSEAFF.

The chain joins TRBV18 to TRBJ1-1, with TRBD1 as a possible D gene (6 bases). From germline, CDR1 is KGHSH and CDR2 LQKENI. Trimming took 8 bases from V and 0 from J, leaving 10 bases between them. This CDR3 has 13 residues. This chain's CDR3 is CASQGQVNTEAFF. CDR3 DNA sequence: TGTGCCAGCCAGGGACAAGTGAACACTGAAGCTTTCTTT.

CDR3 loop: CASSPGQGSSFEAFF. The CDR3 bases are TGCGCCAGCAGCCCGGGACAGGGCTCCTCATTTGAAGCTTTCTTT. The chain joins TRBV5-1 to TRBJ1-1, with 9 bases lining up with TRBD1. Germline assignment: CDR1 SGHRS and CDR2 YFSETQ. Unmatched junction bases numbered 11, after V lost 4 bases and J lost 7 bases. This CDR3 is 15 amino acids long.

The V call is TRBV7-2, the J call TRBJ2-4; TRBD2 is a possible D gene (5 bases). Trimming took 2 bases from V and 2 from J, leaving 13 bases between them. Germline-derived CDR1 and CDR2 are SGHTA and FQGNSA. The CDR3 length is 16 residues. The CDR3 DNA sequence: TGTGCCAGCAGCTTAAGCTCGCGGGTTACCAAAAACATTCAGTACTTC. Translation: CASSLSSRVTKNIQYF.

V usage is TRBV9 and J usage is TRBJ2-3; TRBD1 aligns across 7 bases. This CDR3 contains 15 residues. Germline values: CDR1 SGDLS, CDR2 YYNGEE. Trimming took 2 bases from V and 0 from J; bases not matched to a gene: 3. The CDR3 sequence is CASSVEGASTDTQYF. In nucleotides, the CDR3 is TGTGCCAGCAGCGTTGAGGGGGCTAGCACAGATACGCAGTATTTT.

The chain carries TRBV7-9 and TRBJ1-3; no reliable D call. Deletions cut 9 bases from V and 0 bases from J, with 9 bases between. CDR3 size: 13 residues. The V gene's germline CDR1 is SEHNR and CDR2 FQNEAQ (reference sequence). The CDR3: CASTGTSGNTIYF. The CDR3 nucleotides read TGTGCCAGTACCGGTACCTCTGGAAACACCATATATTTT.

The chain links TRBV6-1 to TRBJ1-1; 7 bases align to TRBD1. Germline CDR1 MNHNS, CDR2 SASEGT. This CDR3 has 13 amino acids. Germline trimming cut 6 bases from V and 7 bases from J; bases unmatched to any gene: 8. CDR3 DNA: TGTGCCAGCAGCACAGGGGCCCCCAATGAAGCTTTCTTT. It translates to CASSTGAPNEAFF.

The DNA of the CDR3 is TGTGCCAGCAGCTGGGGACAGGGCGCCTCCTACGAGCAGTACTTC. Translating it yields CASSWGQGASYEQYF. The chain couples TRBV5-6 to TRBJ2-7, with 9 bases matching TRBD1. The germline CDR1 and CDR2 sequences are SGHDT and YYEEEE. This CDR3 is built from 15 residues. J gave up 0 bases and V 3 bases, and 4 bases lay outside the gene matches.

A note on this clone: Other DNA variants within this sample encode the same CDR3. J is TRBJ1-1 and V is TRBV7-9; possible D gene TRBD1, 6 bases. Trimming shortened V by 6 bases and J by 1 base, and 9 bases separated the two germline ends. Germline V gene lookup returns CDR1 SEHNR and CDR2 FQNEAQ (reference sequence). This CDR3 comprises 13 residues. CDR3 region: CASSSQGNTEAFF. As DNA, the CDR3 is TGTGCCAGCAGTTCACAGGGGAACACTGAAGCTTTCTTT.